This T cell receptor beta chain was sequenced in a study of blood T cell repertoires in COVID-19. Whole-study context: The origin of the acute and convalescent COVID-19 samples was the United States, Italy and Spain. Sample material is recorded as cDNA or gDNA derived from T cells, B-cell-depleted T cells, or PBMCs.

Germline V CDR1 and CDR2: KGHSH, LQKENI. V was trimmed by 1 base and J by 2 bases, leaving 7 bases between them. The CDR3 totals 14 residues. This clone was detected a few times. As handled by the study authors: The assay estimated nucleated cells by amplifying reference gene primers. Some clones are missing from TCRdb's copy, which holds only in-frame ones; the method was immunoSEQ multiplex PCR. V and J calls and clone size are given by that table; D and trimming were obtained from the DNA. Altogether about 190,000 clones are present, around three quarters being singletons, with the ten largest covering roughly a sixth.

Sequenced: peripheral blood. The clonotype comes from a man between 60 and 75 years old with active or convalescent COVID-19. This chain joins TRBV18 and TRBJ2-3; D uncertain. CDR3 sequence: CASSPQPSTDTQYF. Here the CDR3 DNA reads TGTGCCAGCTCACCACAGCCATCCACAGATACGCAGTATTTT.